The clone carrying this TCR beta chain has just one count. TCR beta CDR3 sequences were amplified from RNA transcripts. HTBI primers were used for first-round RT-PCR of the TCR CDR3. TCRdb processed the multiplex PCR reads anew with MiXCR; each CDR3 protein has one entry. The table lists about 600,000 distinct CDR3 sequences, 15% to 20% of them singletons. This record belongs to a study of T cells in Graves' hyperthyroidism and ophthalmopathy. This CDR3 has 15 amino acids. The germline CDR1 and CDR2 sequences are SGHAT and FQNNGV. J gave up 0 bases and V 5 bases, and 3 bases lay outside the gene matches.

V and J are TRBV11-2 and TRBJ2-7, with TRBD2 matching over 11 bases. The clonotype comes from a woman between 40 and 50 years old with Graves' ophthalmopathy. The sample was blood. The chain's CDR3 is CASSKGTSGSYEQYF. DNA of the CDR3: TGTGCCAGCAGCAAAGGGACTAGCGGCTCCTACGAGCAGTACTTC.